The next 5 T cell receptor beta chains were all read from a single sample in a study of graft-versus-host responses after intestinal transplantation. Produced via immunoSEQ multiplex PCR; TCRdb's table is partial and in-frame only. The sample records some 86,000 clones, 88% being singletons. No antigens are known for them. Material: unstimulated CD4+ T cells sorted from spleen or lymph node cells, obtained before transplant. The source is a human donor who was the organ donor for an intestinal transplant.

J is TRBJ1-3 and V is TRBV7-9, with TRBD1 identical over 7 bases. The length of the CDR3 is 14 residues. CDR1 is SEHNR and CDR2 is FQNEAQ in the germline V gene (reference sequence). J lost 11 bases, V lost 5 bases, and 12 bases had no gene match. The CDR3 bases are TGTGCCAGCAGCAGGGACAGTTACGAGGTTGCCATATATTTT. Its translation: CASSRDSYEVAIYF.

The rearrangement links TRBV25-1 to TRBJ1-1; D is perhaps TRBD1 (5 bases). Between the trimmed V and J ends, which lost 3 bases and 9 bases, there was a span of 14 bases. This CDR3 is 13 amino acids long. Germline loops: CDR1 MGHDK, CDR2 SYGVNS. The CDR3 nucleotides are TGTGCCAGCAGTGATCAGGGTTATACTAAAGCTTTCTTT. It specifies CASSDQGYTKAFF.

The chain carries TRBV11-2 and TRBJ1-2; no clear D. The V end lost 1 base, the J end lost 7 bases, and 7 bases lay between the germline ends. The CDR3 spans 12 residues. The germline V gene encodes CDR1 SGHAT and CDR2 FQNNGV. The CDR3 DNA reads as TGTGCCAGCAGCTTAGTTCGGGGTGGCTACACCTTC. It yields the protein CASSLVRGGYTF.

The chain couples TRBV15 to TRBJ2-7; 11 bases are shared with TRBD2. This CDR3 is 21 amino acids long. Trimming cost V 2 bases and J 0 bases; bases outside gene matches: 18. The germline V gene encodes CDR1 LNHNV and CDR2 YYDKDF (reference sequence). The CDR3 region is CATSRSPSTSGNWERSYEQYF. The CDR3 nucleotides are TGTGCCACCAGCAGATCGCCCTCGACTAGCGGGAACTGGGAGCGCTCCTACGAGCAGTACTTC.

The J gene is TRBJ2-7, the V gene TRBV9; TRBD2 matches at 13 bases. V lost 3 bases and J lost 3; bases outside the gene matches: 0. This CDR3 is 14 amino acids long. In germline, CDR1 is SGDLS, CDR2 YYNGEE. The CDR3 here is CASSGTSGSYEQYF. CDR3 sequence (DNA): TGTGCCAGCAGCGGGACTAGCGGGAGCTACGAGCAGTACTTC. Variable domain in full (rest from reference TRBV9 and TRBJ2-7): DSGVTQTPKHLITATGQRVTLRCSPRSGDLSVYWYQQSLDQGLQFLIQYYNGEERAKGNILERFSAQQFPDLHSELNLSSLELGDSALYFCASSGTSGSYEQYFGPGTRLTVT.